Included here is one TCR beta chain sequence, with context. The specificity of this receptor is unknown. Within one base of it there is no much larger clone, and no base qualities were kept. This sample is drawn from a study of blood T cell repertoires in COVID-19 (TCRdb year 2020). Study-level background: Samples covering the acute and convalescent phases of COVID-19 were provided by collaborators in the United States, Italy and Spain. The material from the prospective study consisted of cDNA or gDNA derived from T cells, B-cell-depleted T cells, or PBMCs. Deeply sampled blood TCRbeta repertoires from subjects exposed to, actively infected with, or recovered from COVID-19 were included in the dataset. A freely available public database, intended as a resource for researchers studying the immune response to SARS-CoV-2, is where the repertoires were released. The samples were drawn from the first 160 participants of the ongoing ImmuneRACE study and from 1,254 subjects provided by 6 global collaborators. Sample metadata almost always included a de-identified subject ID, COVID-19 status, age in years and sex. Where HLA class I and class II types were available, the types were taken from metadata supplied by the sample provider, not from assay-based typing.

Overall study results and their limits: The amount of clinical and demographic metadata varied by source and participant and was provided uncurated.

Another Seattle source contributed samples from volunteer blood donors who had recovered from COVID-19. Collaborating institutions collected whole blood in K2EDTA tubes following their own protocols. For TCRbeta analysis, collaborator samples were shipped as frozen whole blood, as isolated PBMCs, or as DNA extracted from either sample type. TCRbeta CDR3 regions were amplified from genomic DNA using the immunoSEQ Assay, a bias-controlled multiplex PCR. In the source study's methods: The number of nucleated cells in each sample was estimated by amplification of reference gene primers within the assay. To quantify the absolute abundance of each unique TCRbeta CDR3 rearrangement, sequence reads were collapsed and filtered. For each sample, productive Simpson clonality was calculated by taking the square root of Simpson's diversity index across productive rearrangements. TCRdb mirrors the immuneACCESS table, restricted to in-frame sequences. Some clones are absent from its copies; in checked studies, under half trace to an unresolved V gene, and the reason for the others is unknown. That table is the source of V, J and clone size, and D and trimming were worked out from the DNA. The sample table records a few hundred thousand clones; approximately 86% of these occur just once. The top ten clonotypes cover around 2.1% of the sample.

The sequenced material came from peripheral blood. The clonotype comes from a woman aged 30 to 39 who had recovered from COVID-19.

The CDR3 reads as follows: CASSSDRYFYEQYF. The nucleotide sequence is given as TGTGCCAGCAGCTCGGACAGATACTTCTACGAGCAGTACTTC. Recombination connected TRBV7-2 to TRBJ2-7; the D gene is perhaps TRBD1, from 6 matching bases. V is reduced by 4 bases and J by 3 bases, leaving a spacing of 13 bases between them. From the germline V gene, CDR1 is SGHTA and CDR2 is FQGNSA. From its cysteine to its phenylalanine, the CDR3 spans 14 amino acids. Only CDR3 DNA remains: 42 bases, in frame from the first base.